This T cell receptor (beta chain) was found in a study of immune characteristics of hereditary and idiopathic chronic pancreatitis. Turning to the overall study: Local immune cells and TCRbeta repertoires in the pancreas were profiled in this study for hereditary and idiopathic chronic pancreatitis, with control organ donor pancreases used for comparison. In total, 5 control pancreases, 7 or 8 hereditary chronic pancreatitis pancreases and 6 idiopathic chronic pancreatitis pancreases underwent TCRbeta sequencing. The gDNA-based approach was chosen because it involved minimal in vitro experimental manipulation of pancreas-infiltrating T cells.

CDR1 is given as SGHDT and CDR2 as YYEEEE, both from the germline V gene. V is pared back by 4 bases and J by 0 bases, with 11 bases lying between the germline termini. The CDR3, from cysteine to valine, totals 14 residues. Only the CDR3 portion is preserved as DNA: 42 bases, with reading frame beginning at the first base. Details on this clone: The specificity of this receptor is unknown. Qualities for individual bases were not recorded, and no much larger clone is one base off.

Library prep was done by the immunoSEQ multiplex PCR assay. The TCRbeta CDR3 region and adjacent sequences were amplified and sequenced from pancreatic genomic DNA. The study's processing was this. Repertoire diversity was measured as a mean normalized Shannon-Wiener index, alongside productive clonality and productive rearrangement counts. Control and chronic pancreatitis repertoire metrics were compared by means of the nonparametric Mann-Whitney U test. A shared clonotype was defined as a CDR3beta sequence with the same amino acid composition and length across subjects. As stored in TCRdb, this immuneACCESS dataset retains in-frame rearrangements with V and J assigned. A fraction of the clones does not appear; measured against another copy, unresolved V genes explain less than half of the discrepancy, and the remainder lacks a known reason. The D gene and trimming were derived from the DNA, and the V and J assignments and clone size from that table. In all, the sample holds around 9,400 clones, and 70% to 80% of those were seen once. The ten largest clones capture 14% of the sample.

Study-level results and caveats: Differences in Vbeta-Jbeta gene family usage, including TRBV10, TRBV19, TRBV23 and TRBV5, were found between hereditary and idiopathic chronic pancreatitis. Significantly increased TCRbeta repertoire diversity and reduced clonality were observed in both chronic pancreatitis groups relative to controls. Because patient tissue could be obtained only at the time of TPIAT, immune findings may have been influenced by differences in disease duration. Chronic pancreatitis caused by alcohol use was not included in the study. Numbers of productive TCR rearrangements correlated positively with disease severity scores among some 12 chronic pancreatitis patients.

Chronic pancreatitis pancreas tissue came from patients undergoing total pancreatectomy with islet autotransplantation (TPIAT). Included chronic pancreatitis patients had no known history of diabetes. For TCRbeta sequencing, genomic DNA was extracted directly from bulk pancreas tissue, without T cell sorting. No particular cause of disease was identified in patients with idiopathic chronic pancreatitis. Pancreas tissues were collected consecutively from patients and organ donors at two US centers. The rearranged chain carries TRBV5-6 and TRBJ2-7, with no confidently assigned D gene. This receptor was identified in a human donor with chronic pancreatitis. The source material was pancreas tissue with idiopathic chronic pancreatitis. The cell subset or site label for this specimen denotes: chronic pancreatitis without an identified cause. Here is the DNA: TGTGCCAGCAGCCACTGGACCCTCTCCTACGAGCAGTACGTC. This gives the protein CASSHWTLSYEQYV.